This passage covers 32 T cell receptor beta chains from one sample sequenced in a study of early T cells in non-severe SARS-CoV-2 infection. TCRdb fed the 5' RACE reads into MiXCR, producing one record per CDR3 protein. This sample yields about 42,000 distinct CDR3 sequences, of which 5% to 6.5% are seen a single time; 7.5% to 8.5% belongs to the top ten. The starting material was whole blood, obtained at baseline. These receptors were taken from an adult who was a healthcare worker with PCR-confirmed SARS-CoV-2 infection or an uninfected control (not recorded which).

This clonotype was counted at least ten times. The genes are TRBV11-2 and TRBJ2-5, with D perhaps matching TRBD1 (6 bases). Germline lookup yields CDR1 SGHAT and CDR2 FQNNGV. CDR3 length: 13 residues. The V and J ends lost 4 bases and 3 bases respectively, with 9 bases between them. The CDR3 protein is CASSSGHKETQYF. In DNA form, the CDR3 reads TGTGCCAGCAGCTCGGGACACAAAGAGACCCAGTACTTC.

This clonotype was found many times. V is TRBV7-2 and J is TRBJ2-3, with 12 bases lining up with TRBD1. V lost 3 bases to trimming and J lost 1 base; unmatched junction nucleotides: 2. CDR1 and CDR2 (germline): SGHTA, FQGNSA. The length of the CDR3 is 16 residues. The CDR3 DNA is TGTGCCAGCAGCTTCCGGGACAGGGGGCGCACAGATACGCAGTATTTT. Its translation is CASSFRDRGRTDTQYF.

This clonotype was counted at least ten times. The chain carries TRBV10-2 and TRBJ1-1; unclear D gene. CDR3 length: 12 residues. V lost 7 bases to trimming and J lost 1 base, with 7 bases between them. Germline CDR1 and CDR2: WSHSY and SAAADI. For the CDR3, the DNA is TGCGCCAGCACCCGAAAGAACACTGAAGCTTTCTTT. Its protein product is CASTRKNTEAFF.

This clonotype was seen repeatedly, ten times or more. The rearrangement joins TRBV2 to TRBJ2-7; 10 positions match TRBD2. V was pared by 4 bases and J by 6 bases, with 6 bases of the junction left unmatched. Per the germline V gene, CDR1 is SNHLY and CDR2 is FYNNEI. The CDR3 totals 14 residues. CDR3 nucleotides: TGTGCCAGCAGTGCGTCTAGCGGGGGCTCCGAGCAGTACTTC. This codes for CASSASSGGSEQYF. Full variable domain (rest looked up from reference TRBV2 and TRBJ2-7): EPEVTQTPSHQVTQMGQEVILRCVPISNHLYFYWYRQILGQKVEFLVSFYNNEISEKSEIFDDQFSVERPDGSNFTLKIRSTKLEDSAMYFCASSASSGGSEQYFGPGTRLTVT.

This clonotype was detected a few times. V gene TRBV28 combines with J gene TRBJ1-2, with no clear D. The CDR3 is made up of 12 amino acids. Trimming removed 6 bases at V and 8 bases at J, with 13 bases between. Per the germline V gene, CDR1 is MDHEN and CDR2 is SYDVKM. The DNA for the CDR3 is TGTGCCAGCAGCCTTCCCCAAGGCGGCTACACCTTC. It yields the protein CASSLPQGGYTF.

This clonotype has just a few counts. The V call is TRBV7-2, the J call TRBJ1-2, with D unresolved. Germline values: CDR1 SGHTA, CDR2 FQGNSA. Deletions cut 2 bases from V and 4 bases from J, with 14 bases between. The CDR3 is 15 residues long. CDR3 DNA sequence: TGTGCCAGCAGCTTAAAGACCAACAACATCTATGGCTACACCTTC. Translating gives CASSLKTNNIYGYTF.

Only a few counts were recorded for this clonotype. The rearrangement uses TRBV4-3 and TRBJ1-6; D is unresolved. The germline V and J ends were trimmed by 1 base and 1 base, with 14 bases remaining between them. In germline, CDR1 is LGHNA, CDR2 YSLEER. The CDR3 length is 18 residues. CDR3 region: CASSQVGAEGSYNSPLHF. The CDR3 nucleotides are TGCGCCAGCAGCCAAGTGGGAGCGGAAGGGTCCTATAATTCACCCCTCCACTTT.

This clonotype was seen a few times. V and J are TRBV18 and TRBJ1-6; TRBD1 is a possible D gene (5 bases). From germline, CDR1 is KGHSH and CDR2 LQKENI. V was shortened by 1 base and J by 7 bases, with 8 bases between the two germline ends. The CDR3 extends over 14 amino acids. The CDR3 reads CASSPREGNSPLHF. In DNA form, the CDR3 reads TGTGCCAGCTCACCACGGGAGGGGAATTCACCCCTCCACTTT.

This clonotype occurred many times. The rearrangement uses TRBV7-2 and TRBJ2-2, with D perhaps matching TRBD1 or TRBD2 (5 bases each). The V end lost 3 bases, the J end lost 4 bases, and 15 bases lay between the germline ends. Germline V gene sequence: CDR1 SGHTA, CDR2 FQGNSA. The CDR3 has 16 residues. The CDR3 DNA is TGTGCCAGCAGCTTTCGAGGGGACGTCGGCACCGGGGAGCTGTTTTTT. Amino acid sequence: CASSFRGDVGTGELFF.

This clonotype was counted ten times or more. The rearrangement joins TRBV7-9 to TRBJ1-2; D unclear. Trimming cost V 5 bases and J 0 bases, with 13 bases left between them. CDR1 is SEHNR, CDR2 FQNEAQ, per germline (reference sequence). This CDR3 spans 15 amino acids. The CDR3 loop is CASSPPRGANYGYTF. In nucleotides, the CDR3 is TGTGCCAGCAGCCCTCCGCGGGGAGCTAACTATGGCTACACCTTC.

This clonotype has a count of ten or more. This chain connects TRBV2 to TRBJ2-2; 9 bases align to TRBD1. The CDR3 contains 15 residues. The ends lost 6 bases at V and 1 base at J; junction bases unmatched: 3. Germline lookup yields CDR1 SNHLY and CDR2 FYNNEI. In nucleotides, the CDR3 is TGTGCCAGCAGGGGACAGGGAAGGAACACCGGGGAGCTGTTTTTT. It codes for CASRGQGRNTGELFF. The full variable domain, completed using reference TRBV2 and TRBJ2-2, is EPEVTQTPSHQVTQMGQEVILRCVPISNHLYFYWYRQILGQKVEFLVSFYNNEISEKSEIFDDQFSVERPDGSNFTLKIRSTKLEDSAMYFCASRGQGRNTGELFFGEGSRLTVL.

V usage is TRBV14 and J usage is TRBJ2-6, with 9 bases lining up with TRBD1. V lost 1 base and J lost 1; bases outside the gene matches: 2. Germline loops: CDR1 SGHDN, CDR2 FVKESK. The CDR3 spans 17 residues. The CDR3 DNA is TGTGCCAGCAGCCAAGGGACAGGGGAGTCTGGGGCCAACGTCCTGACTTTC. Encoded protein: CASSQGTGESGANVLTF.

This clonotype was counted between two and nine times. The J gene is TRBJ2-5, the V gene TRBV7-3, with no clear D. Between the trimmed V and J ends, which lost 4 bases and 5 bases, there was a span of 11 bases. The CDR3 has 13 amino acids. CDR1 is SGHTA, CDR2 FQGTGA, per germline. CDR3 sequence: CASSYGSLETQYF. CDR3 DNA: TGTGCCAGCAGCTACGGCTCCTTGGAGACCCAGTACTTC.

DNA for the CDR3: TGTGCCAGCAGTTTAACGCCTCAGCGGGAGGAGGAGACCCAGTACTTC. Translated, it gives CASSLTPQREEETQYF. The chain carries TRBV12-3 or TRBV12-4 and TRBJ2-5; the match to TRBD2 covers 9 bases. V shed 2 bases and J 5 bases; nucleotides not matched to a gene: 9. The CDR3 has 16 residues.

This clonotype was seen repeatedly, ten times or more. The chain carries TRBV7-9 and TRBJ2-1, with 12 bases lining up with TRBD2. V shed 5 bases, J shed 2 bases, and the junction held 10 bases outside the gene matches. This CDR3 region has 18 residues. In germline, CDR1 is SEHNR, CDR2 FQNEAQ (reference sequence). CDR3 DNA sequence: TGTGCCAGCAGCACTAGCGATTCTAGCGGGGGGGCCTACAATGAGCAGTTCTTC. It is translated as CASSTSDSSGGAYNEQFF.

This clonotype was observed at least ten times. V usage is TRBV4-3 and J usage is TRBJ2-7; D may be TRBD1 (6 bases). From germline, CDR1 is LGHNA and CDR2 YSLEER. V was clipped by 1 base and J by 2 bases, with 12 bases between them. CDR3 size: 15 residues. CDR3 protein: CASSQGTVLAYEQYF. As DNA, the CDR3 is TGCGCCAGCAGCCAAGGGACAGTGCTGGCCTACGAGCAGTACTTC.

This clonotype appeared many times. The chain uses TRBV20-1 and TRBJ2-6, with D perhaps matching TRBD2 (6 bases). The CDR3 runs to 14 residues. The germline V gene encodes CDR1 DFQATT and CDR2 SNEGSKA (reference sequence). The CDR3 bases are TGCACCCCCCAGGAGGGATCTGGGGCCAACGTCCTGACTTTC. As protein: CTPQEGSGANVLTF.

This clonotype was seen only a few times. The chain is built from TRBV5-1 and TRBJ2-3; a possible D gene is TRBD2 (6 bases). V lost 0 bases and J lost 6, with 11 bases in between. Germline assignment: CDR1 SGHRS and CDR2 YFSETQ. The CDR3 is made up of 14 amino acids. CDR3 residues: CASSLDSGGDTQYF. Here the CDR3 DNA reads TGCGCCAGCAGCTTGGATAGCGGAGGGGATACGCAGTATTTT.

The CDR3 sequence: CASSPGLAGARTDTQYF. CDR3 in DNA: TGTGCCAGCAGCCCCGGACTAGCGGGGGCCCGCACAGATACGCAGTATTTT. The V gene is TRBV7-9, the J gene TRBJ2-3; 13 bases are a match to TRBD2. The J segment lost 1 base and the V segment lost 5 bases, leaving 6 bases of the junction unmatched. This CDR3 comprises 17 residues. Looked up from germline, CDR1 is SEHNR and CDR2 is FQNEAQ (reference sequence).

The chain has TRBV6-1 and TRBJ1-1; 12 bases line up with TRBD1. The CDR3 has 15 amino acids. The ends lost 5 bases at V and 5 bases at J; junction bases unmatched: 6. The V gene's germline CDR1 is MNHNS and CDR2 SASEGT. CDR3 nucleotides: TGTGCCAGCAGTCCCGGGACAGGGGGCTATACTGAAGCTTTCTTT. This sequence encodes CASSPGTGGYTEAFF.

The chain employs TRBV29-1 and TRBJ2-1; no reliable D call. Trimming removed 3 bases from V and 6 bases from J, with 3 bases in between. This CDR3 spans 10 amino acids. Germline CDR1 is SQVTM and CDR2 is ANQGSEA. The CDR3 sequence: CSVDSNEQFF. CDR3 DNA sequence: TGCAGCGTTGACAGCAATGAGCAGTTCTTC.

This clonotype has at least ten counts. J is TRBJ2-2 and V is TRBV6-6, with a tentative D call TRBD2 (6 bases). The germline V and J ends were trimmed by 7 bases and 7 bases, with 22 bases remaining between them. Germline loops: CDR1 MNHNY, CDR2 SVGAGI (reference sequence). There are 16 residues in the CDR3. The CDR3 nucleotides are TGTGCCAGCAATCTTCTGGAGGGGAGGCGAATCGGGGAGCTGTTTTTT. Its translation is CASNLLEGRRIGELFF.

This clonotype showed up many times. V gene TRBV11-2 combines with J gene TRBJ1-1; D remains ambiguous. The V and J ends lost 0 bases and 2 bases respectively, with 10 bases between them. This CDR3 contains 15 residues. In germline, CDR1 is SGHAT, CDR2 FQNNGV. This chain's CDR3 is CASSLEGTYNTEAFF. For the CDR3, the DNA is TGTGCCAGCAGCTTAGAGGGTACATATAACACTGAAGCTTTCTTT.

The rearrangement uses TRBV7-2 and TRBJ2-7; TRBD2 agrees at 13 bases. CDR1 and CDR2 (germline): SGHTA, FQGNSA. Trimming at V came to 5 bases and at J to 8 bases, leaving 6 bases not matched to a gene. This CDR3 region has 14 residues. The CDR3 DNA sequence: TGTGCCAGCAGCCCTGGACTAGCGGGGGACCAGCAGTACTTC. Translation gives CASSPGLAGDQQYF.

The chain uses TRBV30 and TRBJ1-2; possible D gene TRBD1, 5 bases. Germline V gives CDR1 GTSNPN, CDR2 SVGIG (reference sequence). V was trimmed by 5 bases and J by 5 bases, leaving 12 bases between them. This CDR3 has 12 residues. The CDR3 nucleotides read TGTGCCTGGGGCAGGGAGGCGTATGGCTACACCTTC. It translates to CAWGREAYGYTF. The variable domain in full, completed from reference TRBV30 and TRBJ1-2, reads SQTIHQWPATLVQPVGSPLSLECTVEGTSNPNLYWYRQAAGRGLQLLFYSVGIGQISSEVPQNLSASRPQDRQFILSSKKLLLSDSGFYLCAWGREAYGYTFGSGTRLTVV.

This clonotype was observed at least ten times. This chain links TRBV7-9 with TRBJ2-7; 8 nucleotides match TRBD1. Germline-derived CDR1 and CDR2 are SEHNR and FQNEAQ (reference sequence). This CDR3 has 15 residues. J gave up 1 base and V 5 bases, and 7 bases lay outside the gene matches. As DNA, the CDR3 is TGTGCCAGCAGCCATTCCGGGACAGGATCCTACGAGCAGTACTTC. This sequence encodes CASSHSGTGSYEQYF.

In this sample, this clonotype turned up many times. V and J are TRBV6-6 and TRBJ2-3; 9 nucleotides agree with TRBD2. From germline, CDR1 is MNHNY and CDR2 SVGAGI (reference sequence). V lost 5 bases and J lost 4; bases outside the gene matches: 13. The length of the CDR3 is 17 residues. The CDR3 bases are TGTGCCAGCAGTACCCTAGGGACTAGCCCCGTCTCAGATACGCAGTATTTT. Translation: CASSTLGTSPVSDTQYF.

The sample holds a few counts of this clonotype. V and J are TRBV20-1 and TRBJ2-3; maybe TRBD2 (7 bases). The V end was cut by 4 bases, the J end by 0 bases, with 11 bases between. Per the germline V gene, CDR1 is DFQATT and CDR2 is SNEGSKA (reference sequence). The CDR3 consists of 14 residues. The CDR3 coding sequence is TGCAGTGCTAAGCGGGGACAAAGCACAGATACGCAGTATTTT. Its translation: CSAKRGQSTDTQYF.

The chain employs TRBV6-1 and TRBJ2-3; no firm D call. The CDR3 is 13 residues long. CDR1 MNHNS and CDR2 SASEGT come from the germline V gene. V dropped 4 bases and J dropped 2 bases, with 7 bases sitting between them. The CDR3: CASSAIFTDTQYF. The CDR3 DNA follows: TGTGCCAGCAGTGCGATCTTCACAGATACGCAGTATTTT.

This clonotype came up many times. This rearrangement joins TRBV6-1 to TRBJ2-1, with D unclear. The CDR3 is made up of 14 amino acids. Germline assignment: CDR1 MNHNS and CDR2 SASEGT. Deletions cut 2 bases from V and 9 bases from J, with 14 bases between. Here the CDR3 DNA reads TGTGCCAGCAGTGAAAATATTGGGTTCGGTGAGCAGTTCTTC. Its translation: CASSENIGFGEQFF.

In this sample, this clonotype turned up many times. In DNA, the CDR3 is TGTGCCAGCGTGGGACTAGTCAACACCGGGGAGCTGTTTTTT. Translated, it gives CASVGLVNTGELFF. This chain uses TRBV2 with TRBJ2-2; TRBD2 matches at 8 bases. V gave up 8 bases and J gave up 2 bases; unmatched junction bases: 4. Germline-derived CDR1 and CDR2 are SNHLY and FYNNEI. The length of the CDR3 is 14 residues. Complete variable domain (other parts from reference TRBV2 and TRBJ2-2): EPEVTQTPSHQVTQMGQEVILRCVPISNHLYFYWYRQILGQKVEFLVSFYNNEISEKSEIFDDQFSVERPDGSNFTLKIRSTKLEDSAMYFCASVGLVNTGELFFGEGSRLTVL.

The rearrangement joins TRBV7-2 to TRBJ2-7, with 9 positions matching TRBD1. Trimming removed 5 bases from V and 7 bases from J; junction bases left unmatched: 9. The CDR3 spans 14 residues. CDR1 is SGHTA, CDR2 FQGNSA, per germline. The CDR3 protein is CASSRETGGGEQYF. Here the CDR3 DNA reads TGTGCCAGCAGCCGAGAAACAGGGGGCGGGGAGCAGTACTTC.